The clone carrying this T cell receptor (beta chain) was seen just once. Its antigen is as yet unknown. This sample is part of a study of post-analysis software for immune sequencing data. Overall study: Both relapsing-remitting and secondary progressive multiple sclerosis featured among the disease courses, as did progressive-relapsing multiple sclerosis. Study-level results: The normalized Chao1 diversity of multiple sclerosis patients was significantly lower than that of controls. About 5 TRBV segments (TRBV5-6, TRBV5-1 and TRBV20-1 among them) occurred more frequently in patients than in controls. By F measure, strong co-clustering occurred among samples prepared in the same batch.

Germline CDR1 reads DFQATT; CDR2 reads SNEGSKA (reference sequence). The CDR3 spans 15 residues. V gave up 1 base and J gave up 0 bases, with 12 bases separating them. The authors incorporated unique molecular identifiers into the TCR beta cDNA libraries. Researchers reported 400,000 to 600,000 cDNA molecules coming from approximately 0.91 to 9.4 million T cells. MiXCR was run by TCRdb on the PCR reads, yielding one entry per CDR3 protein. Found here are roughly 700,000 distinct CDR3 sequences, about 32% of them singletons; the top ten hold around 0.55%. This chain joins TRBV20-1 and TRBJ1-1; D is uncertain. Specimen: blood. This receptor was obtained from a girl under 18 with multiple sclerosis. CDR3 protein: CSARATQRVNTEAFF. The CDR3 DNA sequence: TGCAGTGCTAGAGCCACACAGCGAGTGAACACTGAAGCTTTCTTT.